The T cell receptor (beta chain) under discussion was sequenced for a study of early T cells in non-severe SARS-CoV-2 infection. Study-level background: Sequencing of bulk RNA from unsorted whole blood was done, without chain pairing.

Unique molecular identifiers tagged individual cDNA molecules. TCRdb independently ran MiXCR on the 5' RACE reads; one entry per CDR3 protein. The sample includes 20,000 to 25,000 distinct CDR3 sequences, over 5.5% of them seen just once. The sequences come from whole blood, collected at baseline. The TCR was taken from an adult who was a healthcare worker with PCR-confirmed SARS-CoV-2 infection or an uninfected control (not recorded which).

In DNA, the CDR3 is TGTGCCAGCAGCCTAAACGTCCTTCAGTCCCCAGATACGCAGTATTTT. Translation: CASSLNVLQSPDTQYF. This chain uses TRBV7-2 with TRBJ2-3, with unresolved D. The V gene lost 5 bases and the J gene lost 4 bases, with 19 bases spanning the gap. This CDR3 has 16 amino acids. Germline CDR1 SGHTA, CDR2 FQGNSA.